Detailed here is one T cell receptor beta chain. The library labeled individual cDNA molecules by adding unique molecular identifiers to them. In the original analysis: Samples had a median of approximately 89,000 TCRs, ranging about 23,224 to 700,000. MiXCR, applied by TCRdb to the reads, yields one record per CDR3 protein. V and J calls and clone size were set by TCRdb, not the authors. The repertoire holds 100,000 to 150,000 distinct CDR3 sequences, with approximately 9% as singletons. The authors' total RNA extraction used unfractionated whole blood. This sample is drawn from a study of human T cells and chemical hapten exposure. This TCR came from a human donor in good health. Some clones in this sample may be carry-over from other donors' samples. The sample comprised whole blood.

In DNA, the CDR3 is TGTGCCAGCAGCCAACTAACGGGAGAGCAGTACTTC. Residues: CASSQLTGEQYF. The V and J genes are TRBV3-1 and TRBJ2-7; possibly TRBD2 for D (5 bases). The CDR3 totals 12 residues. Germline-derived CDR1 and CDR2 are LGHDT and YNNKEL (reference sequence). V was shortened by 2 bases and J by 7 bases, with 9 bases between the two germline ends.